What follows describes a single T cell receptor delta chain. A read error likely explains this, since a far larger clone differs by one base. Other DNA sequences within the sample encode an identical CDR3. The data were taken from a study of gamma-delta T cells after stem cell transplantation. TCRdb reanalyzed the RT-PCR reads using CATT. The repertoire consists of approximately 1,500 delta-chain clones, with about 14% occurring once and the leading ten covering about 23%. Germline CDR1 GEAIGNYY, CDR2 EKD. The CDR3 spans 18 residues. Sequenced sample: gamma-delta T cells. The receptor's source is a human donor. It is not recorded whose cells these are; they may come from a transplant donor. The V call is TRDV2, the J call TRDJ3; TRDD3 aligns across 12 bases. The DNA of the CDR3 is TGTGCCTGTGACGTCCTGGGGGATACGGCCTGGGACACTCGACAGATGTTTTTC. This translates into CACDVLGDTAWDTRQMFF.